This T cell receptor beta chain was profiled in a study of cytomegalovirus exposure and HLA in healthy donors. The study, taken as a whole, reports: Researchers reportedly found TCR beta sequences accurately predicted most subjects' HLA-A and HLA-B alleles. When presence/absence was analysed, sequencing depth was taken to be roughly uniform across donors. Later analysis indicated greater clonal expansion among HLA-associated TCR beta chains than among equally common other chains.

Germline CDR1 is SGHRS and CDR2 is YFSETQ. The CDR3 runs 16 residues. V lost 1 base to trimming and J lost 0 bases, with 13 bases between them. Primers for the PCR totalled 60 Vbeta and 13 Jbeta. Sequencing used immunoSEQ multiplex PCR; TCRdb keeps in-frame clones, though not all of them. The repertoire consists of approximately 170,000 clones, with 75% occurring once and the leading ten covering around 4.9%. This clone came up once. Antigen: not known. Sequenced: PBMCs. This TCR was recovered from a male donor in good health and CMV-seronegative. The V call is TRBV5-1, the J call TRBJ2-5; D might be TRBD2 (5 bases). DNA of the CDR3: TGCGCCAGCAGCTTGTCCCGGACGGGAAACCAAGAGACCCAGTACTTC. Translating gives CASSLSRTGNQETQYF.